This T cell receptor beta chain derives from a study of blood T cell repertoires in COVID-19. Overall study: Samples of COVID-19 (acute and convalescent) were obtained from the United States, Italy and Spain.

In the original analysis: Reference gene primers were amplified, and this amplification served to estimate nucleated cell counts. The method was immunoSEQ multiplex PCR; TCRdb's version includes in-frame clones alone and lacks a portion of them. Clonal size and the V and J genes are those of that table, whereas D and trimming came from the DNA. The table shows 150,000 to 200,000 clones, with 90% occurring only once. Per the germline V gene, CDR1 is GTSNPN and CDR2 is SVGIG (reference sequence). The CDR3 has 15 amino acids. The J segment lost 4 bases and the V segment lost 2 bases, leaving 6 bases of the junction unmatched.

The sequenced sample was peripheral blood. The chain couples TRBV30 to TRBJ2-1; the match to TRBD2 covers 9 bases. This sequence was found in a man in his forties or fifties with acute or convalescent COVID-19. The CDR3 reads CAWSIGTSGYNEQFF. CDR3 nucleotide sequence: TGTGCCTGGAGTATCGGTACTAGCGGGTACAATGAGCAGTTCTTC.